This is a list of T cell receptor beta chains from one sample in a study of shared clonotypes between healthy human individuals. Profiling relied on immunoSEQ multiplex PCR, and the TCRdb table lists in-frame clones only, not all of them. The table records under 850,000 clones, 80% to 95% of them present only once. Input material: naive CD8+ T cells sorted from blood. The receptors originated from a man aged 25-40 years in good health. Each CDR3 is given with its conserved first and last residue. The D gene is left open where the match is weak. Size tells how often a clone was seen (once, few, many) or the class of an expanded clone, and some rows leave it out.

d_call: -
v_call: TRBV30
clone_size: -
j_call: TRBJ2-3
cdr3_nt: TGTGCCTGGAACAGGTTTAACACAGATACGCAGTATTTT
cdr3_aa: CAWNRFNTDTQYF

d_call: TRBD1
v_call: TRBV10-2
clone_size: -
j_call: TRBJ2-7
cdr3_nt: TGCGCCAGTAGACAGGGGCCTAAATACGAGCAGTACTTC
cdr3_aa: CASRQGPKYEQYF

d_call: -
v_call: TRBV19
clone_size: -
j_call: TRBJ2-7
cdr3_nt: TGTGCCAGTAGTATCGGCTACGAGCAGTACTTC
cdr3_aa: CASSIGYEQYF

d_call: TRBD2
v_call: TRBV7-2
clone_size: -
j_call: TRBJ2-1
cdr3_nt: TGTGCCAGCAGCCCGGGACTAGCGGGAGGTGAGCAGTTCTTC
cdr3_aa: CASSPGLAGGEQFF

d_call: -
v_call: TRBV6-6
clone_size: -
j_call: TRBJ2-2
cdr3_nt: TGTGCCAGCAGTTACTCGTTCGAACAGGGTACCGGGGAGCTGTTTTTT
cdr3_aa: CASSYSFEQGTGELFF

d_call: -
v_call: TRBV7-6
clone_size: once
j_call: TRBJ2-5
cdr3_nt: TGTGCCAGCAGCACCCGACAGTTCCAAGAGACCCAGTACTTC
cdr3_aa: CASSTRQFQETQYF

d_call: TRBD1
v_call: TRBV7-9
clone_size: -
j_call: TRBJ2-2
cdr3_nt: TGTGCCAGCAGCCTCAACGACAGGGGGACCGGGGAGCTGTTTTTT
cdr3_aa: CASSLNDRGTGELFF

d_call: TRBD2
v_call: TRBV27
clone_size: once
j_call: TRBJ2-1
cdr3_nt: TGTGCCAGCAGTTTATCGGGAGCGGGAGTGGGATACAATGAGCAGTTCTTC
cdr3_aa: CASSLSGAGVGYNEQFF

d_call: TRBD1
v_call: TRBV27
clone_size: -
j_call: TRBJ1-1
cdr3_nt: TGTGCCAGCAGTCCCCAACCGGGACAGGGACCACCGGGACCGCTAGTGAAATTTAACACTGAAGCTTTCTTT
cdr3_aa: CASSPQPGQGPPGPLVKFNTEAFF

d_call: -
v_call: TRBV4-1
clone_size: -
j_call: TRBJ2-2
cdr3_nt: TGCGCCAGCAGCCAATTTGCTTTAGCGGACCTCACCGGGGAGCTGTTTTTT
cdr3_aa: CASSQFALADLTGELFF

d_call: -
v_call: TRBV7-9
clone_size: -
j_call: TRBJ2-4
cdr3_nt: TGTGCCAGCAGCGGGCCTCGGGGGTTAGCCAAAAACATTCAGTACTTC
cdr3_aa: CASSGPRGLAKNIQYF

d_call: TRBD2
v_call: TRBV2
clone_size: -
j_call: TRBJ2-1
cdr3_nt: TGTGCCAGCAGTGGGGAGGCTAGCGGGAGGGGCGAGCAGTTCTTC
cdr3_aa: CASSGEASGRGEQFF

d_call: -
v_call: TRBV2
clone_size: few
j_call: TRBJ1-5
cdr3_nt: TGTGCCAGCAGTCCTATAAGCATTAGCAATCAGCCCCAGCATTTT
cdr3_aa: CASSPISISNQPQHF

d_call: -
v_call: TRBV27
clone_size: -
j_call: TRBJ2-7
cdr3_nt: TGTGCCAGCAGTCCCGGGGGGCCGTACGAGCAGTACTTC
cdr3_aa: CASSPGGPYEQYF

d_call: -
v_call: TRBV28
clone_size: -
j_call: TRBJ2-2
cdr3_nt: TGTGCCAGCAGTTTATGGCCCGGGAGCGTGTCCGGGGAGCTGTTTTTT
cdr3_aa: CASSLWPGSVSGELFF

d_call: -
v_call: TRBV6-1
clone_size: -
j_call: TRBJ1-2
cdr3_nt: TGTGCCAGCGCGCTTTGGCCCGGAGGACATGGCTACACCTTC
cdr3_aa: CASALWPGGHGYTF

d_call: -
v_call: TRBV7-6
clone_size: -
j_call: TRBJ1-1
cdr3_nt: TGTGCCAGCAGCTTTGGGGCGAACACTGAAGCTTTCTTT
cdr3_aa: CASSFGANTEAFF

d_call: TRBD2
v_call: TRBV9
clone_size: -
j_call: TRBJ2-7
cdr3_nt: TGTGCCAGCAGTGGACTAGCGGGGTACGAGCAGTACTTC
cdr3_aa: CASSGLAGYEQYF

d_call: -
v_call: TRBV6-1
clone_size: -
j_call: TRBJ1-2
cdr3_nt: TGTGCCAGCAGTGCCCTGACCGTCCAGGCAACCTTC
cdr3_aa: CASSALTVQATF

d_call: -
v_call: TRBV27
clone_size: -
j_call: TRBJ2-1
cdr3_nt: TGTGCCAGCAGTTCGAACCGCGGGGCATCCTACAATGAGCAGTTCTTC
cdr3_aa: CASSSNRGASYNEQFF

d_call: -
v_call: TRBV4-1
clone_size: -
j_call: TRBJ1-4
cdr3_nt: TGCGCCAGCAACTCAGGACGATCAACTAATGAAAAACTGTTTTTT
cdr3_aa: CASNSGRSTNEKLFF

d_call: -
v_call: TRBV13
clone_size: -
j_call: TRBJ1-2
cdr3_nt: TGTGCCAGCAGCTCCTCCCCCAGGGATGGCTACACCTTC
cdr3_aa: CASSSSPRDGYTF

d_call: TRBD1
v_call: TRBV7-9
clone_size: -
j_call: TRBJ1-2
cdr3_nt: TGTGCCAGCAGCTTAGCGGAGGGAACAGGGGCGGGAGGCTACACCTTC
cdr3_aa: CASSLAEGTGAGGYTF

d_call: -
v_call: TRBV11-2
clone_size: -
j_call: TRBJ2-3
cdr3_nt: TGTGCCAGCAGCTCTCAACCCCGGGACAACACAGATACGCAGTATTTT
cdr3_aa: CASSSQPRDNTDTQYF

d_call: TRBD1
v_call: TRBV28
clone_size: -
j_call: TRBJ1-5
cdr3_nt: TGTGCCAGCAGCCCGGGACAGGGGGCTCTAGGGAATCAGCCCCAGCATTTT
cdr3_aa: CASSPGQGALGNQPQHF

d_call: -
v_call: TRBV15
clone_size: -
j_call: TRBJ1-1
cdr3_nt: TGTGCCACCAGCAGCCTGTCAGGGGAAGCTTTCTTT
cdr3_aa: CATSSLSGEAFF

d_call: TRBD2
v_call: TRBV9
clone_size: -
j_call: TRBJ2-1
cdr3_nt: TGTGCCAGCAGCCCGAGCGGGAGGGCCGGGGCCAATGAGCAGTTCTTC
cdr3_aa: CASSPSGRAGANEQFF

d_call: -
v_call: TRBV4-1
clone_size: -
j_call: TRBJ2-1
cdr3_nt: TGCGCCAGCAGCCAAGAAGTAGGTTACAATGAGCAGTTCTTC
cdr3_aa: CASSQEVGYNEQFF

d_call: -
v_call: TRBV28
clone_size: -
j_call: TRBJ1-2
cdr3_nt: TGTGCCAGCAGTTTATGGGGATCCAGACAGGCCTATGGCTACACCTTC
cdr3_aa: CASSLWGSRQAYGYTF

d_call: -
v_call: TRBV28
clone_size: -
j_call: TRBJ1-5
cdr3_nt: TGTGCCAGCAGGGATGGCAATCAGCCCCAGCATTTT
cdr3_aa: CASRDGNQPQHF

d_call: -
v_call: TRBV5-4
clone_size: -
j_call: TRBJ2-5
cdr3_nt: TGTGCCAGCAGCTTATGGGGGCACGAGACCCAGTACTTC
cdr3_aa: CASSLWGHETQYF

d_call: -
v_call: TRBV7-9
clone_size: -
j_call: TRBJ2-7
cdr3_nt: TGTGCACATGGTACTCCCTACGAGCAGTACTTC
cdr3_aa: CAHGTPYEQYF

d_call: -
v_call: TRBV6-6
clone_size: -
j_call: TRBJ2-7
cdr3_nt: TGTGCCAGCAGTTACTCGCTAGGAGCCTACGAGCAGTACTTC
cdr3_aa: CASSYSLGAYEQYF

d_call: -
v_call: TRBV5-6
clone_size: few
j_call: TRBJ1-2
cdr3_nt: TGTGCCAGCTGCTCGTCTGCGATGGGCACATACTATGGCTACACCTTC
cdr3_aa: CASCSSAMGTYYGYTF

d_call: -
v_call: TRBV29-1
clone_size: -
j_call: TRBJ1-4
cdr3_nt: TGCAGCGTTGAAGATTTAACAGCCGAAAAACTGTTTTTT
cdr3_aa: CSVEDLTAEKLFF

d_call: TRBD1
v_call: TRBV10-3
clone_size: -
j_call: TRBJ2-7
cdr3_nt: TGTGCCATCAGTGAGTCTGACCCCCCAAAATTGGACAGGGGACCCTACGAGCAGTACTTC
cdr3_aa: CAISESDPPKLDRGPYEQYF

d_call: TRBD2
v_call: TRBV28
clone_size: -
j_call: TRBJ2-5
cdr3_nt: TGTGCCAGCAGTCCACCGGGACTACCTGTAGAGACCCAGTACTTC
cdr3_aa: CASSPPGLPVETQYF

d_call: -
v_call: TRBV6-6
clone_size: -
j_call: TRBJ2-1
cdr3_nt: TGTGCCAGCAGCCCCACCATGGGGGGCAATGAGCAGTTCTTC
cdr3_aa: CASSPTMGGNEQFF

d_call: -
v_call: TRBV11-2
clone_size: -
j_call: TRBJ1-1
cdr3_nt: TGTGCCAGCACCCGGGGGAGGACCACTGAAGCTTTCTTT
cdr3_aa: CASTRGRTTEAFF

d_call: TRBD2
v_call: TRBV4-1
clone_size: -
j_call: TRBJ2-1
cdr3_nt: TGCGCCAGCAGCCCCCTAGCGGGATCCTACAATGAGCAGTTCTTC
cdr3_aa: CASSPLAGSYNEQFF

d_call: -
v_call: TRBV15
clone_size: -
j_call: TRBJ2-1
cdr3_nt: TGTGCCACCCGGGATTCGCTCTACAATGAGCAGTTCTTC
cdr3_aa: CATRDSLYNEQFF

d_call: -
v_call: TRBV4-1
clone_size: -
j_call: TRBJ2-2
cdr3_nt: TGCGCCAGCAGCCAAGTGGGGGCGAACACCGGGGAGCTGTTTTTT
cdr3_aa: CASSQVGANTGELFF

d_call: -
v_call: TRBV5-6
clone_size: -
j_call: TRBJ2-5
cdr3_nt: TGTGCCAGCAGCTTCACACGGGCTGGGGAGACCCAGTACTTC
cdr3_aa: CASSFTRAGETQYF

d_call: TRBD2
v_call: TRBV7-3
clone_size: -
j_call: TRBJ2-1
cdr3_nt: TGTGCCAGCAGCTTAGCGACTAGCGGATACAATGAGCAGTTCTTC
cdr3_aa: CASSLATSGYNEQFF

d_call: TRBD1
v_call: TRBV7-9
clone_size: -
j_call: TRBJ1-2
cdr3_nt: TGTGCCAGCAGCTCTAGCACTGGACAGGGTCGGAGCTATGGCTACACCTTC
cdr3_aa: CASSSSTGQGRSYGYTF

d_call: -
v_call: TRBV30
clone_size: once
j_call: TRBJ1-1
cdr3_nt: TGTGCCTGGACTACCCCCGGATGGCACACTGAAGCTTTCTTT
cdr3_aa: CAWTTPGWHTEAFF